This is a list of T cell receptor beta chains from one sample in a study of cytomegalovirus exposure and HLA in healthy donors. The method was immunoSEQ multiplex PCR; TCRdb's version includes in-frame clones alone and lacks a portion of them. The sample carries about 160,000 clones, around 80% recorded once. Sequences were obtained from PBMCs. These receptors were taken from a man aged 35-49 years in good health and CMV-seronegative. The CDR3 runs from the conserved cysteine through the conserved F or W. Fields, in order: V gene, J gene, CDR3 protein.

TRBV28	TRBJ1-5	CASSLWDNTNQPQHF
TRBV12-5	TRBJ2-3	CASGLAGTGYADTQYF
TRBV5-6	TRBJ2-4	CASSPLGQRNIQYF
TRBV5-1	TRBJ1-1	CASSLPGRGNTEAFF
TRBV11-2	TRBJ2-3	CASSLLAGITDTQYF
TRBV11-2	TRBJ2-3	CASSFDRDTQYF
TRBV27	TRBJ2-1	CASSWDSRNEQFF
TRBV27	TRBJ2-1	CASSKGTSRPFANEQFF
TRBV5-4	TRBJ1-2	CASSLLRRGQHGYTF
TRBV7-2	TRBJ2-5	CASSTGRGEETQYF
TRBV10-1	TRBJ2-3	CASSESRLAGADTQYF
TRBV28	TRBJ2-7	CASRLGGADPSYEQYF
TRBV27	TRBJ1-2	CASSAPGSSYTF
TRBV5-1	TRBJ2-1	CASSTDSPGEQFF
TRBV20-1	TRBJ2-1	CSARTYGEQFF
TRBV2	TRBJ2-3	CASSLSGTSGTDTQYF
TRBV27	TRBJ2-7	CASSVRGSEQYF
TRBV19	TRBJ2-1	CASSILASLIGDEQFF
TRBV5-1	TRBJ2-4	CASSLGSHTLRNIQYF
TRBV15	TRBJ2-4	CATSRSLAGEGENSQYF
TRBV6-5	TRBJ2-7	CASATAGPTYEQYF
TRBV29-1	TRBJ1-3	CSVGTRGGAHGNTIYF
TRBV10-3	TRBJ1-4	CAISGQGNEKLFF
TRBV2	TRBJ2-7	CASKPDSSYEQYF
TRBV5-5	TRBJ1-5	CASSVTGDQPQHF
TRBV6-5	TRBJ2-2	CASSYSWTGRAGELFF
TRBV29-1	TRBJ2-3	CSGLTAPDTQYF
TRBV10-3	TRBJ2-3	CAISGLANYTDTQYF
TRBV7-8	.	CASSPPSGLSSYEQYF
TRBV19	TRBJ1-5	CASSTTGGVQPQHF
TRBV27	TRBJ2-7	CASGASGINPYEQYF
TRBV28	TRBJ1-2	CASTQEGRNGYTF
TRBV11-3	TRBJ2-7	CASSRGQDGDEQYF
TRBV2	TRBJ2-3	CASQGPQDTQYF
TRBV4-3	TRBJ2-7	CASSLGLADNYEQYF
TRBV7-7	TRBJ2-5	CASSSERRETQYF
TRBV11-2	TRBJ2-3	CASSIQGATDTQYF
TRBV2	TRBJ2-1	CASSRAGVYNEQFF
TRBV6-1	TRBJ2-7	CASRGTSGGYEQYF
TRBV28	TRBJ1-1	CASSRPGQGRTEAFF
TRBV6-5	TRBJ2-2	CASSRTSGITGELFF
TRBV5-5	TRBJ1-1	CASRVSTGLMNTEAFF